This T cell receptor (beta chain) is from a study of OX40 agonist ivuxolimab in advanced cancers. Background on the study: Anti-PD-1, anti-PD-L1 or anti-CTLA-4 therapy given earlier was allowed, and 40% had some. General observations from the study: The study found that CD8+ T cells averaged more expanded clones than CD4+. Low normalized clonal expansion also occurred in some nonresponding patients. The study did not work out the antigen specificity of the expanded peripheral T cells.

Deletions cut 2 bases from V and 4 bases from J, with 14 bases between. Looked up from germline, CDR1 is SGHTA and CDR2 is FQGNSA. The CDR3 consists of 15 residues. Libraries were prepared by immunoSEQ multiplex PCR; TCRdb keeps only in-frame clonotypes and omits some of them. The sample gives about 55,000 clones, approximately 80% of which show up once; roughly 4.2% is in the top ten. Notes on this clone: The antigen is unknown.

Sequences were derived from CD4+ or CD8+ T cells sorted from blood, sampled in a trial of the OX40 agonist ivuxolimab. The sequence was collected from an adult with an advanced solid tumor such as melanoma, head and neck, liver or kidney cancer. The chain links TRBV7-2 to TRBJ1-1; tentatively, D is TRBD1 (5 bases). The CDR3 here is CASSLSGTGRTEAFF. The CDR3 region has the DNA TGTGCCAGCAGCTTATCCGGGACGGGGCGCACTGAAGCTTTCTTT. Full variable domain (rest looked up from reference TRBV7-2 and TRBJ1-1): GAGVSQSPSNKVTEKGKDVELRCDPISGHTALYWYRQSLGQGLEFLIYFQGNSAPDKSGLPSDRFSAERTGGSVSTLTIQRTQQEDSAVYLCASSLSGTGRTEAFFGQGTRLTVV.